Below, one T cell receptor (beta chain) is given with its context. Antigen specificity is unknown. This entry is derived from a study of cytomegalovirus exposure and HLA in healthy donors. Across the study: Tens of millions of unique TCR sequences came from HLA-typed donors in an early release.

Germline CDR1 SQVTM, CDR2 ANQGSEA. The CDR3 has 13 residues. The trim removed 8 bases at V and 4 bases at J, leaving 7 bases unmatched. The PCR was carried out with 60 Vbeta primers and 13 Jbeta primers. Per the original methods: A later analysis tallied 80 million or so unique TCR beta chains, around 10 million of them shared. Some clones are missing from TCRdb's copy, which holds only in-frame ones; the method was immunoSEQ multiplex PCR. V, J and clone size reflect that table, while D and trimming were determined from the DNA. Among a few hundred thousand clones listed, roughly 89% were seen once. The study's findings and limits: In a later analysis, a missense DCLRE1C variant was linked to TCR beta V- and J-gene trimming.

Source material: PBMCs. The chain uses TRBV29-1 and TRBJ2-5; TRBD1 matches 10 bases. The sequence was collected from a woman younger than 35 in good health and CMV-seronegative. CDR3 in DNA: TGCAGCACCGACAGGGGGCAGGGAGAGACCCAGTACTTC. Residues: CSTDRGQGETQYF.